These 19 T cell receptor beta chains originate from one sample sequenced in a study of cytomegalovirus exposure and HLA in healthy donors. PCR was performed using 60 Vbeta and 13 Jbeta primers. Method: immunoSEQ multiplex PCR; TCRdb's copy keeps in-frame clones and lacks some. The data hold under 150,000 clones, with about four fifths observed a single time. The sequenced sample consisted of PBMCs. The receptors were gathered from a man aged 25 to 45 in good health and CMV-seronegative.

This chain links TRBV2 with TRBJ2-2; possible D gene TRBD1, 6 bases. CDR3 length equals 16 residues. Germline lookup yields CDR1 SNHLY and CDR2 FYNNEI. V gave up 7 bases and J gave up 5 bases, with 20 bases separating them. CDR3 residues: CASTQGLGGQTGELFF. The CDR3 DNA is TGTGCCAGCACCCAAGGGCTTGGGGGCCAAACCGGGGAGCTGTTTTTT.

The chain uses TRBV14 and TRBJ1-2; D might be TRBD1 (5 bases). CDR1 and CDR2 (germline): SGHDN, FVKESK. V was shortened by 5 bases and J by 5 bases, with 15 bases between the two germline ends. This CDR3 has 14 amino acids. The CDR3 nucleotides read TGTGCCAGCAGCAGCAGGGAATGGTTTTATGGCTACACCTTC. Amino acids: CASSSREWFYGYTF.

The chain carries TRBV11-2 and TRBJ1-2, with TRBD1 matching 8 bases. The CDR3 has 13 amino acids. CDR1 and CDR2 from the germline V gene are SGHAT and FQNNGV. Trimming at V came to 5 bases and at J to 8 bases, leaving 7 bases not matched to a gene. The DNA for the CDR3 is TGTGCCAGCAGCCCGGACAGGGACAGGGGCTACACCTTC. Protein: CASSPDRDRGYTF.

This rearrangement joins TRBV4-1 to TRBJ2-2; maybe TRBD2 (5 bases). Trimming took off 1 base at V and 1 base at J, with 16 bases between the two ends. The germline gives CDR1 MGHRA, CDR2 YSYEKL. The CDR3 runs to 18 residues. The CDR3 is CASSQGAAGLRNTGELFF. CDR3 DNA: TGCGCCAGCAGCCAAGGAGCAGCCGGACTTAGGAACACCGGGGAGCTGTTTTTT.

The chain couples TRBV5-5 to TRBJ2-7, with D possibly TRBD2 on 6 matching bases. CDR3 length: 13 amino acids. Germline loops: CDR1 SGHKS, CDR2 YYEKEE (reference sequence). The V end was cut by 3 bases, the J end by 0 bases, with 7 bases between. The CDR3 nucleotides read TGTGCCAGCAGCTCGGGGGTCTCCTACGAGCAGTACTTC. This translates into CASSSGVSYEQYF.

The chain couples TRBV7-9 to TRBJ1-2, with D tentatively TRBD1 (6 bases). Per the germline V gene, CDR1 is SEHNR and CDR2 is FQNEAQ (reference sequence). Trimming stripped 4 bases from V and 2 bases from J, with 11 bases between. This CDR3 has 14 amino acids. DNA for the CDR3: TGTGCCAGCAGCTCCGGGACACAGAACTATGGCTACACCTTC. It codes for CASSSGTQNYGYTF.

Notes on this clone: At one end the junction does not follow the germline gene, possibly because of a read error. The chain uses TRBV2 and TRBJ1-2, with 11 nucleotides matching TRBD1. The germline CDR1 and CDR2 sequences are SNHLY and FYNNEI. The CDR3 contains 14 residues. CDR3 amino acids: CASSVGGTGGPQAF. The CDR3, as DNA: TGTGCCAGCAGTGTAGGGGGGACAGGGGGTCCTCAGGCCTTC. Filled out from reference TRBV2 and TRBJ1-2, the complete variable domain reads EPEVTQTPSHQVTQMGQEVILRCVPISNHLYFYWYRQILGQKVEFLVSFYNNEISEKSEIFDDQFSVERPDGSNFTLKIRSTKLEDSAMYFCASSVGGTGGPQAFGSGTRLTVV.

The chain joins TRBV28 to TRBJ2-7, with 7 bases fitting TRBD2. This CDR3 has 16 residues. Germline CDR1 MDHEN, CDR2 SYDVKM. The trim removed 6 bases at V and 9 bases at J, leaving 20 bases unmatched. The CDR3 DNA reads TGTGCCAGCAGGGATTTCGCCTCGAAGCGGGGACGAGGGCAGTACTTC. It encodes CASRDFASKRGRGQYF.

This clone was seen a handful of times. This chain's CDR3 is CASSYGQLNSPLHF. The CDR3 bases are TGTGCCAGCAGCTACGGACAGTTAAATTCACCCCTCCACTTT. This chain joins TRBV7-9 and TRBJ1-6, with D maybe TRBD1 (6 bases). Trimming cost V 4 bases and J 7 bases, with 11 bases left between them. This CDR3 has 14 amino acids. CDR1 is SEHNR and CDR2 is FQNEAQ in the germline V gene (reference sequence).

The V call is TRBV19, the J call TRBJ2-1; 10 bases map to TRBD2. Germline loops: CDR1 LNHDA, CDR2 SQIVND (reference sequence). J was trimmed by 0 bases and V by 10 bases; bases with no gene match: 15. This CDR3 contains 18 residues. The CDR3: CATVGASGGSSSYNEQFF. For the CDR3, the DNA is TGTGCCACCGTAGGGGCTAGCGGGGGTTCTAGCTCCTACAATGAGCAGTTCTTC.

The chain has TRBV28 and TRBJ2-5, with 8 bases matching TRBD2. The CDR3 covers 14 residues. Germline CDR1 and CDR2: MDHEN and SYDVKM. V trimming: 8 bases; J trimming: 1 base; junction bases outside the gene matches: 6. CDR3 coding DNA: TGTGCCAGCGGACTTAGCGGGACCCAAGAGACCCAGTACTTC. Translation: CASGLSGTQETQYF.

The CDR3 bases are TGTGCCAGCTCACCAACCCGGACAGGGGGCGTAGCCGGGGAGCTGTTTTTT. Amino acids: CASSPTRTGGVAGELFF. The chain uses TRBV18 and TRBJ2-2; 11 nucleotides line up with TRBD1. This CDR3 is 17 amino acids long. The V and J ends lost 2 bases and 6 bases, in that order; junction bases with no gene match: 8. Germline CDR1 KGHSH, CDR2 LQKENI.

This clone appeared a single time. The rearrangement links TRBV5-1 to TRBJ2-3; 15 bases match TRBD2. The CDR3 runs to 17 residues. Looked up from germline, CDR1 is SGHRS and CDR2 is YFSETQ. V was pared by 4 bases and J by 2 bases, with 5 bases of the junction left unmatched. The CDR3 DNA is TGCGCCAGCAGCCCCGGACTAGCGGGGGGGGACACAGATACGCAGTATTTT. Its translation is CASSPGLAGGDTDTQYF.

This clone showed up just a few times. The chain uses TRBV5-1 and TRBJ1-1, with TRBD1 as a possible D gene (5 bases). CDR3 length: 16 amino acids. V shed 3 bases and J shed 2 bases, with 17 bases lying between them. Germline CDR1 is SGHRS and CDR2 is YFSETQ. CDR3 sequence (DNA): TGCGCCAGCAGCTGGAACTTGGCAGGGATAAACACTGAAGCTTTCTTT. Translation gives CASSWNLAGINTEAFF.

This rearrangement joins TRBV30 to TRBJ2-6; 10 bases align to TRBD1. The J segment lost 5 bases and the V segment lost 4 bases, leaving 11 bases of the junction unmatched. Germline V gene sequence: CDR1 GTSNPN, CDR2 SVGIG (reference sequence). The CDR3 runs 17 residues. The CDR3 sequence: CAWNPGQGKLRANVLTF. CDR3 in DNA: TGTGCCTGGAATCCGGGACAGGGGAAACTCCGGGCCAACGTCCTGACTTTC.

The chain combines TRBV28 with TRBJ2-2, with 8 bases aligning to TRBD1. With V trimmed by 4 bases and J by 5 bases, 6 bases remained unmatched. Germline lookup yields CDR1 MDHEN and CDR2 SYDVKM. CDR3 length: 15 amino acids. The CDR3 loop is CASSSQGVRTGELFF. The CDR3 DNA follows: TGTGCCAGCAGTTCACAGGGGGTTCGGACCGGGGAGCTGTTTTTT.

This chain uses TRBV28 with TRBJ2-7, with TRBD2 identical over 11 bases. Germline V lookup: CDR1 MDHEN, CDR2 SYDVKM. This CDR3 has 15 residues. The V and J ends lost 2 bases and 3 bases, in that order; junction bases with no gene match: 3. The CDR3 DNA is TGTGCCAGCAGTTTAAAGGGACTAGCGGACTACGAGCAGTACTTC. Amino acids: CASSLKGLADYEQYF.

In this sample, this clone turned up once. The V call is TRBV7-9, the J call TRBJ2-1; 7 nucleotides match TRBD1. The CDR3 is 15 residues long. Germline trimming cut 1 base from V and 6 bases from J; bases unmatched to any gene: 6. The germline V gene has CDR1 SEHNR and CDR2 FQNEAQ (reference sequence). The CDR3 region has the DNA TGTGCCAGCAGCTTAGTGTTTAGGGGGCCCAATGAGCAGTTCTTC. It specifies CASSLVFRGPNEQFF.

V is TRBV27 and J is TRBJ2-5; 9 bases fit TRBD1. This CDR3 has 12 amino acids. Unmatched junction bases numbered 8, after V lost 11 bases and J lost 7 bases. Germline V lookup: CDR1 MNHEY, CDR2 SMNVEV (reference sequence). Here the CDR3 reads CAVGTGMRTQYF. The CDR3 bases are TGTGCCGTAGGGACAGGGATGCGGACCCAGTACTTC.